This TCR beta chain appears in the sequencing data of a study of T cell clones after liver transplantation. Study-wide results and limits: Low donor cell numbers restricted donor-reactive repertoire measurement in a couple of subjects.

The CDR3 spans 15 residues. Germline CDR1 and CDR2: MNHEY and SMNVEV (reference sequence). V was cut by 2 bases and J by 4 bases, with 9 bases left in between. A note on this clone: Its antigen is not identified.

Produced via immunoSEQ multiplex PCR; TCRdb's table is partial and in-frame only. The table includes approximately 50,000 clones, roughly 70% detected once. The chain combines TRBV27 with TRBJ2-6, with no clear D. This sequence originates from a human patient who received a liver transplant. Some T cells may be provided by the graft donor. The source material was CD4+ T cells from blood, sampled approximately 54 months after liver transplant. The CDR3 here is CASSLGRTGANVLTF. The DNA of the CDR3 is TGTGCCAGCAGTTTAGGCCGAACCGGGGCCAACGTCCTGACTTTC. The variable domain in full, with the rest retrieved from reference TRBV27 and TRBJ2-6, is EAQVTQNPRYLITVTGKKLTVTCSQNMNHEYMSWYRQDPGLGLRQIYYSMNVEVTDKGDVPEGYKVSRKEKRNFPLILESPSPNQTSLYFCASSLGRTGANVLTFGAGSRLTVL.